This T cell receptor beta chain was sequenced in a study of post-analysis software for immune sequencing data (dated by TCRdb to 2015 to 2017). For context, the study as a whole: Relapsing-remitting, secondary progressive and progressive-relapsing multiple sclerosis were recorded as disease courses, and subtype annotation was lacking for some patients. The patient repertoires were compared against some twelve previously published healthy control repertoires obtained from donors aged about 6 to 28 years. A subset of samples was prepared in parallel using single-end sample barcoding, then pooled and co-amplified after Illumina adapter ligation. Overall results and qualifications from the work: When samples were clustered directly using the F measure, samples prepared in the same batch co-clustered strongly, which prompted a batch-effect correction. The multiple sclerosis patient group was slightly younger than the control group. Multiple sclerosis patients had significantly lower normalized Chao1 diversity than controls, a result that suggests substantial peripheral T-cell clonal expansion. Significantly higher frequencies in patients than in controls were found for a few TRBV segments, including TRBV5-6, TRBV5-1 and TRBV20-1.

To demonstrate the VDJtools post-analysis software, the study profiled TCR beta repertoires from the peripheral blood of some 13 young patients with multiple sclerosis. The patients with multiple sclerosis were children and adolescents between 6 and 15 years of age. Concerning this clonotype: What antigen it recognizes has not been identified. No much larger clone exists at a distance of one base, and base qualities are not known.

Between the V and J ends, shortened by 7 bases and 4 bases respectively, the junction contains 13 bases. Sequences SEHNR (CDR1) and FQNEAQ (CDR2) are obtained from the germline V gene (reference sequence). The CDR3 goes from the cysteine to the phenylalanine over 14 residues. The DNA shown is the 42-base CDR3, in frame from base 1. Library creation used PCR. TCRdb records Illumina HiSeq 2500 as the sequencer. Unique molecular identifiers were incorporated into TCR beta cDNA libraries to reduce PCR and sequencing biases. Every 1 to 10 million input T cells yielded some 500,000 cDNA molecules, meaning each molecule approximated one T cell. The patient libraries were prepared and sequenced using the same protocol as the earlier healthy control dataset. Samples belonging to the same batch were prepared together, multiplexed and sequenced on a shared HiSeq lane. On the authors' methods: Raw barcoded reads were processed with MIGEC, and single-read molecular identifier groups were discarded before consensus assembly and CDR3 extraction. Clonotype tables were post-analysed with VDJtools, and diversity was normalized by down-sampling all datasets to the smallest sample size. To correct batch-related cross-sample contamination, repertoire overlap clustering matched CDR3 amino acid sequences but not nucleotide sequences. Clones were called with MiXCR by TCRdb after fastp trimmed the public reads at Q25, and only in-frame beta chains were retained. Rows are unified per CDR3 protein, each entry keeping the most common DNA and genes. The V and J calls, along with clone size, are taken from TCRdb and not from the paper's own processing. This sample comprises hundreds of thousands of distinct CDR3 sequences, roughly three fifths of them detected only once. The ten most abundant clones make up 11% of the sample.

The receptor's source is a girl aged 2 to 9 with multiple sclerosis. Sequenced input: blood. The V and J segments used are TRBV7-9 and TRBJ1-4, with the D gene uncertain. This receptor carries the CDR3 CASTSLGNNEKLFF. The DNA sequence is as follows: TGTGCCAGCACCTCACTGGGAAATAATGAAAAACTGTTTTTT.